The 9 T cell receptor beta chains presented below share a single source sample, sequenced in a study of vaccination and CD4 T cells after COVID-19. Sequenced with the Oncomine TCR Beta short-read assay was DNA taken from cultured CD4+ T cells. TCRdb ran MiXCR on the PCR reads and lists one entry per CDR3 protein. This sample has approximately 15,000 distinct CDR3 sequences, with roughly 50% found just once. For these TCRs, the target antigens are not known. As for treatment: approximately 9-day PBMC culture with coronavirus spike peptide pools or control peptides (ViraFEST assay). Sequencing was carried out using CD4+ T cells from blood, cultured in vitro. The receptors were gathered from a human donor who had recovered from COVID-19.

This clonotype appeared a few times. This chain connects TRBV18 to TRBJ1-5; D is possibly TRBD1 (6 bases). This CDR3 region has 14 residues. V was trimmed by 2 bases and J by 3 bases, leaving 8 bases between them. Per the germline V gene, CDR1 is KGHSH and CDR2 is LQKENI. CDR3 DNA sequence: TGTGCCAGCTCACCAACAGGGATCAATCAGCCCCAGCATTTT. Its protein is CASSPTGINQPQHF.

The chain combines TRBV10-3 with TRBJ1-5; D might be TRBD1 (5 bases). Germline values: CDR1 ENHRY, CDR2 SYGVKD. The CDR3 length is 17 residues. V shed 2 bases and J shed 0 bases, with 14 bases lying between them. The CDR3 loop is CAISERRSGTSNQPQHF. The CDR3 DNA is TGTGCCATCAGTGAGCGGCGGAGTGGGACTAGCAATCAGCCCCAGCATTTT.

In its sample, this clonotype ranks as medium-sized. J is TRBJ1-2 and V is TRBV29-1; D possibly corresponds to TRBD1 (6 bases). From germline, CDR1 is SQVTM and CDR2 ANQGSEA. The ends were cut back, 5 bases at V and 8 bases at J, with 18 bases in the middle. The CDR3 is made up of 13 amino acids. CDR3 in amino acids: CSVNRDGTGGYTF. DNA for the CDR3: TGCAGCGTTAACAGGGACGGTACGGGGGGCTACACCTTC.

The chain links TRBV6-1 to TRBJ2-1; 11 nucleotides agree with TRBD2. Germline CDR1 is MNHNS and CDR2 is SASEGT. The CDR3 spans 15 residues. V shed 6 bases and J 12 bases; nucleotides not matched to a gene: 13. The CDR3 nucleotides read TGTGCCAGCAGGGAACTAGCGGGAGTAAGTAGTGGGCAGTTCTTC. Translated, it gives CASRELAGVSSGQFF.

This chain links TRBV7-2 with TRBJ2-7; D tentatively reads TRBD1 or TRBD2 (6 bases each). V lost 5 bases and J 2 bases, leaving 19 bases between the germline ends. Germline values: CDR1 SGHTA, CDR2 FQGNSA. The CDR3 is made up of 16 amino acids. This CDR3 reads CASSHYWGAFAYEQYF. The CDR3, as DNA: TGTGCCAGCAGCCATTACTGGGGGGCGTTCGCCTACGAGCAGTACTTC.

Of note for this clonotype: The junction and the germline gene differ at one end; a read error may be behind it. This rearrangement joins TRBV30 to TRBJ1-6, with 8 bases identical to TRBD1. The CDR3 length is 15 residues. Germline loops: CDR1 GTSNPN, CDR2 SVGIG (reference sequence). CDR3 protein: CAWSARTGINSALHF. The CDR3 bases are TGTGCCTGGAGTGCCCGGACAGGGATTAATTCAGCCCTCCACTTT. The full variable domain, in which reference TRBV30 and TRBJ1-6 provide the parts outside the CDR3, is SQTIHQWPATLVQPVGSPLSLECTVEGTSNPNLYWYRQAAGRGLQLLFYSVGIGQISSEVPQNLSASRPQDRQFILSSKKLLLSDSGFYLCAWSARTGINSALHFGNGTRLTVT.

The rearrangement joins TRBV5-1 to TRBJ2-2; TRBD1 or TRBD2 may be the D gene (5 bases each). Germline CDR1 is SGHRS and CDR2 is YFSETQ. The CDR3 contains 16 residues. The V gene lost 7 bases and the J gene lost 5 bases, with 21 bases spanning the gap. This CDR3 reads CASRLGSLGRTGELFF. The DNA for the CDR3 is TGCGCCAGCCGATTGGGCAGTCTGGGACGGACCGGGGAGCTGTTTTTT. The full variable domain, rest sourced from reference TRBV5-1 and TRBJ2-2, is KAGVTQTPRYLIKTRGQQVTLSCSPISGHRSVSWYQQTPGQGLQFLFEYFSETQRNKGNFPGRFSGRQFSNSRSEMNVSTLELGDSALYLCASRLGSLGRTGELFFGEGSRLTVL.

In its sample, this clonotype was seen a few times. This CDR3 reads CASSLIRVGGTDTQYF. CDR3 DNA: TGTGCCAGCAGCTTAATTCGGGTAGGGGGCACAGATACGCAGTATTTT. This sequence joins TRBV7-2 and TRBJ2-3; maybe TRBD1 (5 bases). Germline assignment: CDR1 SGHTA and CDR2 FQGNSA. V gave up 2 bases and J gave up 1 base, with 13 bases separating them. This CDR3 spans 16 amino acids.

Only one count was recorded for this clonotype. The chain is built from TRBV4-1 and TRBJ2-2, with TRBD2 matching 11 bases. This CDR3 is 17 amino acids long. V lost 2 bases and J lost 1; bases outside the gene matches: 3. Germline V CDR1 and CDR2: MGHRA, YSYEKL. CDR3 DNA sequence: TGCGCCAGCAGCCAACTCACTAGCGGGAGGAACACCGGGGAGCTGTTTTTT. Translating it yields CASSQLTSGRNTGELFF.